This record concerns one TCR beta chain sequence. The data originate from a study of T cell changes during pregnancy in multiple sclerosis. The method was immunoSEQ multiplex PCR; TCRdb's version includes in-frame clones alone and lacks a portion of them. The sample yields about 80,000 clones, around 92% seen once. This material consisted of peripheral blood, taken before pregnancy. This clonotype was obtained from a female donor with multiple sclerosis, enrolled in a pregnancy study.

For the CDR3, the DNA is TGTGCCAGCAGTGCTGCGGGGAGACCGCAGATGAAAACTAACTATGGCTACACCTTC. It specifies CASSAAGRPQMKTNYGYTF. The V gene is TRBV2, the J gene TRBJ1-2; D is unclear. This CDR3 comprises 19 residues. Trimming shortened V by 4 bases and J by 0 bases, and 24 bases separated the two germline ends. Germline CDR1 and CDR2: SNHLY and FYNNEI.